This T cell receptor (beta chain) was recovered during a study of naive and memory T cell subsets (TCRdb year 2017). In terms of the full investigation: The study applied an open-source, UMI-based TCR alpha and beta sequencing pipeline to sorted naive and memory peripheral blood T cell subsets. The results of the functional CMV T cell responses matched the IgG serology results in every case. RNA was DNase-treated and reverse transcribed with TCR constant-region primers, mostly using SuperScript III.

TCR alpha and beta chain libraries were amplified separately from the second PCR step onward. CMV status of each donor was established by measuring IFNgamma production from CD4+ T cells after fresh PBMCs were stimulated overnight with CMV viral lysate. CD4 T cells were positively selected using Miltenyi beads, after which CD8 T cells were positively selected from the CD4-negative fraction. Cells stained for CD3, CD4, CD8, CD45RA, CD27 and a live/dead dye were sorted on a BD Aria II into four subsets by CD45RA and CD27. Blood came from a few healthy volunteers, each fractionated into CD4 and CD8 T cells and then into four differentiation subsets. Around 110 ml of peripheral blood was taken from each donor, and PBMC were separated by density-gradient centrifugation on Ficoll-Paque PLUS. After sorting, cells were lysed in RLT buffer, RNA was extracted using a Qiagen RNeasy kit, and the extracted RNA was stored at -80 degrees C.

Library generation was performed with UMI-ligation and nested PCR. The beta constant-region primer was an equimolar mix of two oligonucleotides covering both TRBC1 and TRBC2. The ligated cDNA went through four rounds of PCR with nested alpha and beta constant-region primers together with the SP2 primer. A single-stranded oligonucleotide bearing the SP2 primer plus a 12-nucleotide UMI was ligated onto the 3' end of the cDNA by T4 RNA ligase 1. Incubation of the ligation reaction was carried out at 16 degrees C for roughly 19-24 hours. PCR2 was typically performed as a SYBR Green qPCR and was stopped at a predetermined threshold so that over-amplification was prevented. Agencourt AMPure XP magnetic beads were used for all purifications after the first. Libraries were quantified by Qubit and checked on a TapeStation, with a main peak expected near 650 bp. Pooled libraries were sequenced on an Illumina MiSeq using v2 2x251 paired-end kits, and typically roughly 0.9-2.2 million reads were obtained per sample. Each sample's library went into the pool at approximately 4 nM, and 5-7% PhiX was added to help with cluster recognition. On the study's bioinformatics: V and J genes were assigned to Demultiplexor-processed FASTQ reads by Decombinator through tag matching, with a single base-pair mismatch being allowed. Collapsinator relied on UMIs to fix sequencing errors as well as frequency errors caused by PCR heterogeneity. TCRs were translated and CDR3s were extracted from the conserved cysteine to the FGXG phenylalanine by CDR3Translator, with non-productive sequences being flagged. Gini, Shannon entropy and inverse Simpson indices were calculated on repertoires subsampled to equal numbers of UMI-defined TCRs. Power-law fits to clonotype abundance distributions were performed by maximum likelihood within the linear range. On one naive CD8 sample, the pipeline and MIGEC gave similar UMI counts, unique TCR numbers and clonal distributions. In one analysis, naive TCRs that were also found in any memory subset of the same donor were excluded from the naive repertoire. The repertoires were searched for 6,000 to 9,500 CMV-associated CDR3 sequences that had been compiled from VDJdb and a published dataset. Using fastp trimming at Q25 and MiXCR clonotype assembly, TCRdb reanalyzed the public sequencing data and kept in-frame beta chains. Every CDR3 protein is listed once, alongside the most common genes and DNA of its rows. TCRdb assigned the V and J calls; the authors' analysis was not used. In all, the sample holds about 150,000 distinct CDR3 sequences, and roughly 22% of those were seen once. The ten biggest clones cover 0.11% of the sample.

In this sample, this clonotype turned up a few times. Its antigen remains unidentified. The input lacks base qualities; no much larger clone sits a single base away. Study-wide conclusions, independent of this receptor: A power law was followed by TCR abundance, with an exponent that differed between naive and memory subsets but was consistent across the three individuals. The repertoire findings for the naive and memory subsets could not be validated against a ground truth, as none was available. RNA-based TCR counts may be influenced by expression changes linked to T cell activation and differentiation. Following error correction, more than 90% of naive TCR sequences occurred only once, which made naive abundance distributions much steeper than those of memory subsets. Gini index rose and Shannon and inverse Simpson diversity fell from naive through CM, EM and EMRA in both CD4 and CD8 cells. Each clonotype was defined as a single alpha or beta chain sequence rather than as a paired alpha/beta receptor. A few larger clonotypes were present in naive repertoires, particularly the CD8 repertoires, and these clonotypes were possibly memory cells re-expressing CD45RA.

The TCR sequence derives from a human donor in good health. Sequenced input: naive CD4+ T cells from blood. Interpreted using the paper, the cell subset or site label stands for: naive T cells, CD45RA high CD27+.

Here is the DNA: TGTGCCAGCAGTCCTCACCCCGAGCCGTGGAGGCAAGAGACCCAGTACTTC. Its translation reads: CASSPHPEPWRQETQYF. The sequence joins TRBV28 to TRBJ2-5; the D segment could be TRBD2, given 5 matching bases. Reading the germline V gene gives CDR1 MDHEN and CDR2 SYDVKM. V is cut by 5 bases and J by 2 bases, and the space between the germline ends is 21 bases. From the cysteine through the phenylalanine, the CDR3 covers 17 amino acids. CDR3 DNA is the only sequence kept; it has 51 bases, read in frame from the first base.